The 18 T cell receptor beta chains in this list originate from one sample, sequenced in a study of blood T cell repertoires in COVID-19. Assay used: immunoSEQ multiplex PCR; TCRdb lists only in-frame clones, some missing. The top ten hold around 30% of the sample, which has around 230,000 clones, approximately 83% seen once. Sequenced input: peripheral blood. The source of these receptors is a man aged 40-49 years with acute or convalescent COVID-19.

J is TRBJ1-6 and V is TRBV19; perhaps TRBD1 as D (5 bases). The V gene's germline CDR1 is LNHDA and CDR2 SQIVND (reference sequence). Deletions cut 9 bases from V and 13 bases from J, with 16 bases between. This CDR3 has 12 amino acids. The CDR3 spells CASATIDSPLHF. In DNA form, the CDR3 reads TGTGCCAGCGCTACGATCGACAGTCCCCTCCACTTT. The whole variable domain, remainder taken from reference TRBV19 and TRBJ1-6, is DGGITQSPKYLFRKEGQNVTLSCEQNLNHDAMYWYRQDPGQGLRLIYYSQIVNDFQKGDIAEGYSVSREKKESFPLTVTSAQKNPTAFYLCASATIDSPLHFGNGTRLTVT.

The chain joins TRBV5-4 to TRBJ2-5; 7 nucleotides match TRBD2. The CDR3 is 15 amino acids. V lost 1 base to trimming and J lost 4 bases; unmatched junction nucleotides: 7. Germline-derived CDR1 and CDR2 are SGHNT and YYREEE (reference sequence). In DNA form, the CDR3 reads TGTGCCAGCAGCTTGACATCCGCGGGAGTAGAGACCCAGTACTTC. Amino acid sequence: CASSLTSAGVETQYF.

This clone has only a few counts. The chain carries TRBV6-4 and TRBJ2-6; a possible D gene is TRBD2 (6 bases). Germline loops: CDR1 MRHNA, CDR2 SNTAGT. This CDR3 is built from 17 residues. Between the trimmed V and J ends, which lost 6 bases and 1 base, there was a span of 16 bases. The CDR3 nucleotides read TGTGCCAGCAGCGAGGGACTCGGGGGTTCTGGGGCCAACGTCCTGACTTTC. It codes for CASSEGLGGSGANVLTF.

The CDR3 nucleotides are TGCAGCGTTGAAAACCCTCGACAGCAAGAGACCCAGTACTTC. Amino acid sequence: CSVENPRQQETQYF. J is TRBJ2-5 and V is TRBV29-1, with a tentative D call TRBD1 (5 bases). This CDR3 has 14 residues. Deletions cut 2 bases from V and 2 bases from J, with 12 bases between. CDR1 is SQVTM and CDR2 is ANQGSEA in the germline V gene. The full variable domain, its missing parts supplied by reference TRBV29-1 and TRBJ2-5, is SAVISQKPSRDICQRGTSLTIQCQVDSQVTMMFWYRQQPGQSLTLIATANQGSEATYESGFVIDKFPISRPNLTFSTLTVSNMSPEDSSIYLCSVENPRQQETQYFGPGTRLLVL.

The chain employs TRBV27 and TRBJ2-7; 7 nucleotides match TRBD1. The CDR3 consists of 12 residues. The V gene end was trimmed by 7 bases and the J gene end by 7 bases; junction bases not matched to a gene: 7. The germline CDR1 and CDR2 sequences are MNHEY and SMNVEV (reference sequence). The CDR3 DNA sequence: TGTGCCAGCACGAGGACAGGAGGTGAGCAGTACTTC. Encoded protein: CASTRTGGEQYF.

The chain links TRBV24-1 to TRBJ2-5; TRBD1 matches at 9 bases. CDR1 is KGHDR and CDR2 is SFDVKD in the germline V gene. CDR3 length: 15 residues. Losses at the gene ends were 3 bases for V and 3 bases for J; bases not matched to a gene: 4. The CDR3 is CATSDHRTGEETQYF. The DNA of the CDR3 is TGTGCCACCAGTGATCACCGGACAGGGGAAGAGACCCAGTACTTC.

This chain links TRBV5-4 with TRBJ1-6; D is uncertain. The CDR3 runs 16 residues. Germline V gene lookup returns CDR1 SGHNT and CDR2 YYREEE (reference sequence). V lost 4 bases and J lost 7, with 18 bases in between. The CDR3, as DNA: TGTGCCAGCAGCCCCGCGCTGAATGTAATGAATTCACCCCTCCACTTT. As protein: CASSPALNVMNSPLHF.

The chain employs TRBV4-3 and TRBJ2-7, with TRBD2 as a possible D gene (6 bases). The germline V and J ends were trimmed by 0 bases and 4 bases, with 10 bases remaining between them. Germline-derived CDR1 and CDR2 are LGHNA and YSLEER. This CDR3 comprises 14 residues. This CDR3 reads CASSQDGSLYEQYF. DNA for the CDR3: TGCGCCAGCAGCCAAGACGGGAGTCTATACGAGCAGTACTTC.

V is TRBV10-3 and J is TRBJ1-4; 10 positions agree with TRBD1. V trimming: 10 bases; J trimming: 6 bases; junction bases outside the gene matches: 2. The germline V gene encodes CDR1 ENHRY and CDR2 SYGVKD. The CDR3 is 12 residues long. The CDR3 coding sequence is TGTGCCACCGGACAGGGGGATGAAAAACTGTTTTTT. Amino acids: CATGQGDEKLFF.

The gene calls are TRBV2 and TRBJ2-5; D is perhaps TRBD2 (6 bases). Trimming left V 9 bases short and J 2 bases short, with 13 bases between. CDR3 length equals 13 residues. Germline loops: CDR1 SNHLY, CDR2 FYNNEI. The CDR3 sequence is CASRGAIQETQYF. The DNA of the CDR3 is TGTGCCAGTCGCGGGGCTATTCAAGAGACCCAGTACTTC.

V is TRBV7-2 and J is TRBJ2-1, with D tentatively TRBD2 (5 bases). This CDR3 has 17 amino acids. The germline V gene encodes CDR1 SGHTA and CDR2 FQGNSA. Trimming shortened V by 5 bases and J by 5 bases, and 22 bases separated the two germline ends. CDR3 region: CASSASLARGVDNEQFF. In DNA, the CDR3 is TGTGCCAGCAGCGCCTCCCTAGCTCGGGGTGTCGACAATGAGCAGTTCTTC.

This clone was recorded only once. Different DNA sequences within this sample yield the same CDR3. This sequence joins TRBV9 and TRBJ1-1; D is unresolved. In germline, CDR1 is SGDLS, CDR2 YYNGEE. This CDR3 is 13 amino acids long. The germline V and J ends were trimmed by 0 bases and 4 bases, with 7 bases remaining between them. CDR3 sequence reads: CASSVGVGTEAFF. The CDR3 coding sequence is TGTGCCAGCAGCGTAGGTGTCGGCACTGAAGCTTTCTTT.

This chain links TRBV15 with TRBJ2-5; 15 positions match TRBD2. The germline V gene has CDR1 LNHNV and CDR2 YYDKDF (reference sequence). The trim removed 5 bases at V and 5 bases at J, leaving 6 bases unmatched. The CDR3 length is 16 residues. The chain's CDR3 is CATSGGLAGGGETQYF. In nucleotides, the CDR3 is TGTGCCACCAGCGGCGGACTAGCGGGAGGGGGGGAGACCCAGTACTTC. The full variable domain, its missing parts supplied by reference TRBV15 and TRBJ2-5, is DAMVIQNPRYQVTQFGKPVTLSCSQTLNHNVMYWYQQKSSQAPKLLFHYYDKDFNNEADTPDNFQSRRPNTSFCFLDIRSPGLGDTAMYLCATSGGLAGGGETQYFGPGTRLLVL.

The chain links TRBV19 to TRBJ2-1, with TRBD2 matching 10 bases. This CDR3 region has 15 residues. The J segment lost 0 bases and the V segment lost 9 bases, leaving 5 bases of the junction unmatched. Germline V gene data show CDR1 as LNHDA and CDR2 as SQIVND (reference sequence). This CDR3 reads CASSSGSGSYNEQFF. CDR3 nucleotide sequence: TGTGCCAGCTCTAGCGGGAGCGGCTCCTACAATGAGCAGTTCTTC.

This clone was found a few times. The chain combines TRBV19 with TRBJ1-4; 10 bases are shared with TRBD1. CDR3 length: 15 residues. The germline V gene encodes CDR1 LNHDA and CDR2 SQIVND (reference sequence). V trimming: 9 bases; J trimming: 3 bases; junction bases outside the gene matches: 7. The CDR3: CASRQGAWANEKLFF. CDR3 nucleotide sequence: TGTGCCAGCCGACAGGGGGCCTGGGCTAATGAAAAACTGTTTTTT.

V usage is TRBV4-3 and J usage is TRBJ1-2, with TRBD1 matching 11 bases. The CDR3 covers 17 residues. V shed 0 bases, J shed 4 bases, and the junction held 7 bases outside the gene matches. The germline V gene encodes CDR1 LGHNA and CDR2 YSLEER. The CDR3 spells CASSQDLSGTGGYGYTF. The CDR3 nucleotides are TGCGCCAGCAGCCAAGATCTTTCCGGGACAGGGGGCTATGGCTACACCTTC.

In its sample, this clone was seen once. The chain uses TRBV2 and TRBJ2-3, with TRBD2 matching over 10 bases. The trim removed 4 bases at V and 1 base at J, leaving 11 bases unmatched. Germline V gene sequence: CDR1 SNHLY, CDR2 FYNNEI. CDR3 size: 18 residues. The CDR3 protein is CASSGRLAGAIGTDTQYF. The CDR3 DNA reads TGTGCCAGCAGTGGCCGGCTAGCGGGAGCCATTGGCACAGATACGCAGTATTTT. Drawing the rest from reference TRBV2 and TRBJ2-3, the complete variable domain is EPEVTQTPSHQVTQMGQEVILRCVPISNHLYFYWYRQILGQKVEFLVSFYNNEISEKSEIFDDQFSVERPDGSNFTLKIRSTKLEDSAMYFCASSGRLAGAIGTDTQYFGPGTRLTVL.

The chain links TRBV25-1 to TRBJ2-3; TRBD1 matches 7 bases. CDR3 length equals 15 residues. Germline V lookup: CDR1 MGHDK, CDR2 SYGVNS. Trimming at V came to 3 bases and at J to 6 bases, leaving 9 bases not matched to a gene. The DNA for the CDR3 is TGTGCCAGCAGTGATAGGGGGCAGGGGTCGGATACGCAGTATTTT. It translates to CASSDRGQGSDTQYF.